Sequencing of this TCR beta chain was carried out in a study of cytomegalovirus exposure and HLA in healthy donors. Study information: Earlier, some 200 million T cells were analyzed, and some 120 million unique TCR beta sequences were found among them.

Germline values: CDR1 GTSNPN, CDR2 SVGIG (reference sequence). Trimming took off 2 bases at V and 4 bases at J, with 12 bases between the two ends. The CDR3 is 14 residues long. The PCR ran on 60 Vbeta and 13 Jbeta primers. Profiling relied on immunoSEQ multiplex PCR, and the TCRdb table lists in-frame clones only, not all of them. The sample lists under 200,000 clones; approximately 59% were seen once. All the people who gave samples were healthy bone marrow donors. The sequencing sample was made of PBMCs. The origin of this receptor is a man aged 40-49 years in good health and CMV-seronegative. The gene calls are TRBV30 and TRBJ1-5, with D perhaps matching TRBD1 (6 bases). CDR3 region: CAWSTGTTNQPQHF. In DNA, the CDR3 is TGTGCCTGGAGTACCGGGACAACGAATCAGCCCCAGCATTTT.